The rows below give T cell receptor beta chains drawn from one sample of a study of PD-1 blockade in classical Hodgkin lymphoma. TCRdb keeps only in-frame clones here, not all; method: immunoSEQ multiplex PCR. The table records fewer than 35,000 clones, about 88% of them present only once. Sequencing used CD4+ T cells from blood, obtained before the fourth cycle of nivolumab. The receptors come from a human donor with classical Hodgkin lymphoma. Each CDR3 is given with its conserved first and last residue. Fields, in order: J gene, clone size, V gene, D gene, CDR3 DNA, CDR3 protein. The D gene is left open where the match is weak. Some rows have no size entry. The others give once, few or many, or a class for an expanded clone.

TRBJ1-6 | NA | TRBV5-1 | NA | TGCGCCAGCAGCTTGGCAGGGCCGGATTCACCCCTCCACTTT | CASSLAGPDSPLHF
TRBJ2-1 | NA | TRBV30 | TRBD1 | TGTGCCTGGAGCCGGGACAGGGGGCGATCTGGTGAGCAGTTCTTC | CAWSRDRGRSGEQFF
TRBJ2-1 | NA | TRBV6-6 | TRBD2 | TGTGCCAGCAGTTACTCCCACCTAGCGGGGGGTGAGCAGTTCTTC | CASSYSHLAGGEQFF
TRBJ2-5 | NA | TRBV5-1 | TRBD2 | TGCGCCAGCAGCTTGAGTAGCGGGGGACCCCAAGAGACCCAGTACTTC | CASSLSSGGPQETQYF
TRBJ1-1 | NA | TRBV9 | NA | TGTGCCAGCAGCGTACAAGTGAACACTGAAGCTTTCTTT | CASSVQVNTEAFF
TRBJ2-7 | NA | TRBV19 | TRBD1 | TGTGCCAGTAGTATTCCTGATCGGGACCGGACAGGGGGCTTCTACGAGCAGTACTTC | CASSIPDRDRTGGFYEQYF
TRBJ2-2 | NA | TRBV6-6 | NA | TGTGCCAGCAGTTACGGCGGGACAGCGAACACCGGGGAGCTGTTTTTT | CASSYGGTANTGELFF
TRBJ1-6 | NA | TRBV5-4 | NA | TGTGCCAGCGGATCCCCGGCCAGGTCCAATTCACCCCTCCACTTT | CASGSPARSNSPLHF
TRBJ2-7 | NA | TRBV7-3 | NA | TGTGCCAGCAGCTCCGGGATATCCTACGAGCAGTACTTC | CASSSGISYEQYF
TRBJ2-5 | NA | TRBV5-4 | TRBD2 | TGTGCCAGCAGCGCCGACAGCGGGGGGGCCTTGGAGACCCAGTACTTC | CASSADSGGALETQYF
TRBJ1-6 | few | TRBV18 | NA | TGTGCCAGCTCACCCCGGGACGGTAATTCACCCCTCCACTTT | CASSPRDGNSPLHF
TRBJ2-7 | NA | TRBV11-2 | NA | TGTGCCAGCAGCCGTCAATGGGGGGACGAGCAGTACTTC | CASSRQWGDEQYF
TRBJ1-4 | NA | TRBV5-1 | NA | TGCGCCAGCAGCCCAGTCGTTGGAGGTGAAAAACTGTTTTTT | CASSPVVGGEKLFF
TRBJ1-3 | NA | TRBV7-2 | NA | TGTGCCAGCAGCTTAGTCGGACAGAATGGAAACACCATATATTTT | CASSLVGQNGNTIYF
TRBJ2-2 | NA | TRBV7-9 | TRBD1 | TGTGCCAGCAGCTTTGGGACAGATTACACCGGGGAGCTGTTTTTT | CASSFGTDYTGELFF
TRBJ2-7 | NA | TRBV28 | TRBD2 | TGTGCCAGCAGTTTCGCTAGCGGGGCCTACGAGCAGTACTTC | CASSFASGAYEQYF
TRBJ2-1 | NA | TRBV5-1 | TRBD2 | TGCGCCAGCAGCTTTAGCGGGGGGGCCTACAATGAGCAGTTCTTC | CASSFSGGAYNEQFF
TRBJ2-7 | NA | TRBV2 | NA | TGTGCCAGCAGTGACGGGGCACACGAGCAGTACTTC | CASSDGAHEQYF
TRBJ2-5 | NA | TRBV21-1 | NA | TGTGCCAGCAGAGCCGCGACAGGGAGAAGCCAAGAGACCCAGTACTTC | CASRAATGRSQETQYF
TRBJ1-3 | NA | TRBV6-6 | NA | TGTGCCAGCAGTCCCGGGTCTCTGGGAGGAAACACCATATATTTT | CASSPGSLGGNTIYF
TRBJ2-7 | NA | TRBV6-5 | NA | TGTGCCAGCAGCCTCACCCAGGGAACGGAGCAGTACTTC | CASSLTQGTEQYF
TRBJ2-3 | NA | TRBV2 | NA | TGTGCCAGCGTCTCGGGGTACACAGATACGCAGTATTTT | CASVSGYTDTQYF
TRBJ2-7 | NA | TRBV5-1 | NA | TGCGCCAGCAGCTTGGCCGGACACGCCTACGAGCAGTACTTC | CASSLAGHAYEQYF
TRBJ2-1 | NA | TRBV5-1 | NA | TGCGCCAGCAGCTTGGGGCCAGGCGGTGAGCAGTTCTTC | CASSLGPGGEQFF
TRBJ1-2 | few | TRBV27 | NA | TGTGCCAGCAGTTTATCTCCAGACAGCCTCCATGGCTACACCTTC | CASSLSPDSLHGYTF
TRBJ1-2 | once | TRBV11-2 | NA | TGTGCCAGCAGCTTAGGGGGCGGCTATGGCTACACCTTC | CASSLGGGYGYTF
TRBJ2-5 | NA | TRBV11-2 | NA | TGTGCCAGCAGCTTTTTCCTTCCTTGGGGAGAGACCCAGTACTTC | CASSFFLPWGETQYF
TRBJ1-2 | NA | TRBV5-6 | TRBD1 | TGTGCCAGCAGCTTGACCGGGACAGTTCTTTATGGCTACACCTTC | CASSLTGTVLYGYTF
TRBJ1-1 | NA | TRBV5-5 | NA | TGTGCCAGCAGCTTGGATTGGCGTTCACCTGAAGCTTTCTTT | CASSLDWRSPEAFF
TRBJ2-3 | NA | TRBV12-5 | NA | TGTGCTAGTGGTTTGGCCAGGGGCCTGGATGGGACAGATACGCAGTATTTT | CASGLARGLDGTDTQYF
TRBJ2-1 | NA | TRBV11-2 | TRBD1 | TGTGCCAGCAGCTTAAACAGGGGCTACAATGAGCAGTTCTTC | CASSLNRGYNEQFF
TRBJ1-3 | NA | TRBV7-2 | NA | TGTGCCAGCAGCTTAGGAAACACCATATATTTT | CASSLGNTIYF
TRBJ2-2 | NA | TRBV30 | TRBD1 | TGTGCCTGGAGGGGGGACAGCGGATACGCGAACACCGGGGAGCTGTTTTTT | CAWRGDSGYANTGELFF
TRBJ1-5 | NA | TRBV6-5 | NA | TGTGCCAGCCGGCTGGACGTTTCTCAGCCCCAGCATTTT | CASRLDVSQPQHF
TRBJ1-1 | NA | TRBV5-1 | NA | TGCGCCAGCAGCCTCACCCCCAGGGCGTCGGACACTGAAGCTTTCTTT | CASSLTPRASDTEAFF
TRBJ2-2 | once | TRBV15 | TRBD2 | TGTGCCACCAGCAGAGATCCCGGCGGGGGTCTAACCGGGGAGCTGTTTTTT | CATSRDPGGGLTGELFF
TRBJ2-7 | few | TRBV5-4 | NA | TGTGCCAGCAGCCGGGGGACAGACCACTACGAGCAGTACTTC | CASSRGTDHYEQYF
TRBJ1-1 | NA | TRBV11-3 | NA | TGTGCCAGCAGCTTAGTGGCAGGGTCAGGTGAAGCTTTCTTT | CASSLVAGSGEAFF
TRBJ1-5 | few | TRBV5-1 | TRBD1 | TGCGCCAGCAGCGAGGGACAGGGGGGAAATCAGCCCCAGCATTTT | CASSEGQGGNQPQHF
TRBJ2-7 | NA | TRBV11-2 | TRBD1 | TGTGCCAGCAGTTCGACGCAGGGGGCCGTAAAAGAGCAGTACTTC | CASSSTQGAVKEQYF
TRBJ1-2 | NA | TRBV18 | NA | TGTGCCAGCTCACCCGGGGAAAACTATGGCTACACCTTC | CASSPGENYGYTF
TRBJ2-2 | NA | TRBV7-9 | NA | TGTGCCAGCAGCCTCCTGGGGGGTATGGTCGGGGAGCTGTTTTTT | CASSLLGGMVGELFF
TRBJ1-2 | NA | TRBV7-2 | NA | TGTGCCAGCAGCTTAGAAGCCCAGGGCCTTACTAACTATGGCTACACCTTC | CASSLEAQGLTNYGYTF
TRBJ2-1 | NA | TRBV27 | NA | TGTGCCAGCAGTGCCCAGGGCCCAGCCTACAATGAGCAGTTCTTC | CASSAQGPAYNEQFF
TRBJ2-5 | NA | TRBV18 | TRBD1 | TGTGCCAGCTCACTCGGAACAGGGGCCCGGGAGACCCAGTACTTC | CASSLGTGARETQYF
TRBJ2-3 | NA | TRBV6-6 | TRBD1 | TGTGCCAGCAGCAATCAGGGGGCGCTAGGCACAGATACGCAGTATTTT | CASSNQGALGTDTQYF
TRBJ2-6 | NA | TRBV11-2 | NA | TGTGCCAGCACCCATTTTAGGACTCAGATGAGCTCTGGGGCCAACGTCCTGACTTTC | CASTHFRTQMSSGANVLTF
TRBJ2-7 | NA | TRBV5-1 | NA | TGCGCCAGCAGCCAACACCTGGTCCCCTACGAGCAGTACTTC | CASSQHLVPYEQYF